The clone carrying this T cell receptor beta chain has ten or more counts. Its antigen is still unknown. Newly diagnosed patients aged 18 to 65 had hyperthyroidism of under 2 months' duration. The data are from a study of T cells in Graves' hyperthyroidism and ophthalmopathy. Study-wide points: Most clonotypes expanded in thyroid above 0.001 were likewise present in blood. By a 13 V-J model, ophthalmopathy was set apart from stable hyperthyroidism. Ophthalmopathy onset followed model prediction by a median roughly 6 months.

The source material, RNA transcripts, was used to amplify TCR beta CDR3 regions. In the first-round RT-PCR of the TCR CDR3, the HTBI primer set was used. TCRdb processed the multiplex PCR reads anew with MiXCR; each CDR3 protein has one entry. The data hold some 350,000 distinct CDR3 sequences, with approximately 20% observed a single time. V was cut by 4 bases and J by 1 base, with 14 bases left in between. The CDR3 sequence is 16 residues long. Sequencing input: blood. The TCR comes from a woman between 18 and 30 years old with Graves' hyperthyroidism. V gene TRBV12-3 or TRBV12-4 combines with J gene TRBJ1-5; perhaps TRBD1 as D (5 bases). Here the CDR3 DNA reads TGTGCCAGCAGTTCCCAGACAGCCGTCAGCAATCAGCCCCAGCATTTT. Amino acid sequence: CASSSQTAVSNQPQHF.